This T cell receptor beta chain was observed in a study of blood T cell repertoires in COVID-19. Study-level information: Sites across the United States, Italy and Spain contributed samples from acute and convalescent COVID-19.

Regarding this clone: This specimen includes other DNA sequences encoding the same CDR3.

This CDR3 region has 15 residues. CDR1 and CDR2 from the germline V gene are SGHRS and YFSETQ. Trimming shortened V by 1 base and J by 4 bases, and 14 bases separated the two germline ends. Sequencing used immunoSEQ multiplex PCR; TCRdb keeps in-frame clones, though not all of them. The table has some 300,000 clones, approximately 89% seen once. The chain has TRBV5-1 and TRBJ2-5; perhaps TRBD2 as D (6 bases). The source of this sequence is a woman aged 25-40 years who had recovered from COVID-19. The sequencing sample was made of peripheral blood. CDR3 region: CASSLMSGVAETQYF. CDR3 nucleotides: TGCGCCAGCAGCTTGATGTCGGGGGTGGCAGAGACCCAGTACTTC.